This is a list of T cell receptor beta chains from one sample in a study of robustness of blood B and T cell sequencing. One entry per CDR3 protein results from TCRdb running MiXCR on the PCR reads. The sample lists more than 1,500 distinct CDR3 sequences, 72% seen once, with around 42% in the top ten. Sequencing used peripheral blood. These receptors originate from a human donor in good health. The CDR3 runs from the conserved cysteine through the conserved F or W. The order of the fields is D gene, clone size, V gene, J gene, CDR3 DNA, CDR3 protein. D genes are given only for firm matches. The size entry is marked missing in some rows and otherwise reads once, few, many or a size class.

>NA|large|TRBV11-3|TRBJ1-1
TGTGCCAGCAGCTTACCGTACAGGGTAGGAAGCACTGAAGCTTTCTTT
CASSLPYRVGSTEAFF
>TRBD2|NA|TRBV20-1|TRBJ2-5
TGCAGTGCCAGGGGCAGCGGGGGGCCAAACCAAGAGACCCAGTACTTC
CSARGSGGPNQETQYF
>NA|NA|TRBV12-5|TRBJ1-6
TGTGCTAGTCGACCGGGCCCTAATAATTCACCCCTCCACTTT
CASRPGPNNSPLHF
>NA|large|TRBV12-3/TRBV12-4|TRBJ1-1
TGTGCCAGCAGTTTACAAAAGAACACTGAAGCTTTCTTT
CASSLQKNTEAFF
>TRBD2|NA|TRBV5-1|TRBJ2-3
TGCGCCAGCAGCATTGGACTAGCCGACGCAGATACGCAGTATTTT
CASSIGLADADTQYF
>NA|NA|TRBV5-6|TRBJ1-1
TGTGCCAGCAGCTTGGACACGGGGGGGAGTGAGGAAGCTTTCTTT
CASSLDTGGSEEAFF
>TRBD2|NA|TRBV10-3|TRBJ2-5
TGTGCCATCAGGGACGTAGCGGGGGGCGAGGCCCAGTACTTC
CAIRDVAGGEAQYF
>NA|few|TRBV29-1|TRBJ2-2
TGCAGCGTTCCTCGTGGGGTTACCGGGGAGCTGTTTTTT
CSVPRGVTGELFF
>NA|few|TRBV12-3/TRBV12-4|TRBJ1-2
TGTGCCAGCAGAGGTCCAGGGAGGGATGGCTACACCTTC
CASRGPGRDGYTF
>NA|NA|TRBV4-2|TRBJ1-5
TGTGCCAGCAGCCAAGATAGGACTTGGGGGGGCAATCAGCCCCAGCATTTT
CASSQDRTWGGNQPQHF
>NA|NA|TRBV5-1|TRBJ1-1
TGCGCCAGCAGCTTGCGCCCCTCTTCGAACACTGAAGCTTTCTTT
CASSLRPSSNTEAFF
>NA|NA|TRBV18|TRBJ1-1
TGTGCCAGCTCACCACGGGAGGAGGGCTACACTGAAGCTTTCTTT
CASSPREEGYTEAFF